A selection of T cell receptor beta chains follows, all from one sample in a study of response to subunit inactivated influenza vaccine. TCRdb called the RT-PCR reads again in MiXCR, with one record for every CDR3 protein. The data show approximately 170,000 distinct CDR3 sequences, approximately 15% seen once. This sample comprised CD8+ T cells sorted from PBMCs, obtained more than 4 days after vaccination. These receptors were obtained from a man aged 45-60 years who received an inactivated influenza vaccine. Each CDR3 is given with its conserved first and last residue. Fields, in order: V gene, clone size, J gene, D gene, CDR3 DNA, CDR3 protein. A D gene is named only where the DNA matches it firmly. Size tells how often a clone was seen (once, few, many) or the class of an expanded clone, and some rows leave it out.

v_call: TRBV2; clone_size: few; j_call: TRBJ2-5; d_call: TRBD1; cdr3_nt: TGTGCCAGCATCCCGGGACAGTGGGGCGGCGAGACCCAGTACTTC; cdr3_aa: CASIPGQWGGETQYF
v_call: TRBV4-1; clone_size: -; j_call: TRBJ2-5; d_call: -; cdr3_nt: TGCGCCAGCAGCTTCAAAGAGACCCAGTACTTC; cdr3_aa: CASSFKETQYF
v_call: TRBV7-9; clone_size: few; j_call: TRBJ2-1; d_call: TRBD2; cdr3_nt: TGTGCCAGCACCATGGGGACTAGCGGGAGTGATGAGCAGTTCTTC; cdr3_aa: CASTMGTSGSDEQFF
v_call: TRBV5-4; clone_size: few; j_call: TRBJ1-6; d_call: -; cdr3_nt: TGTGCCAGCAGCTTGGGACAATATAATTCACCCCTCCACTTT; cdr3_aa: CASSLGQYNSPLHF
v_call: TRBV20-1; clone_size: few; j_call: TRBJ2-7; d_call: TRBD1; cdr3_nt: TGCAGTGCTAGAAACCGGGACAGGGTTTACGAGCAGTACTTC; cdr3_aa: CSARNRDRVYEQYF
v_call: TRBV24-1; clone_size: many; j_call: TRBJ2-1; d_call: TRBD2; cdr3_nt: TGTGCCACCAGTGAACTAGCGGGAAGGGGTGAGCAGTTCTTC; cdr3_aa: CATSELAGRGEQFF
v_call: TRBV20-1; clone_size: -; j_call: TRBJ1-3; d_call: -; cdr3_nt: TGCAGTGCCACCCTAGATGGAAACACCATATATTTT; cdr3_aa: CSATLDGNTIYF
v_call: TRBV11-1; clone_size: -; j_call: TRBJ2-1; d_call: -; cdr3_nt: TGTGCCAGCAGCCTCGTGGAGGCCGGGGCCGGATACAATGAGCAGTTCTTC; cdr3_aa: CASSLVEAGAGYNEQFF
v_call: TRBV4-3; clone_size: -; j_call: TRBJ1-4; d_call: TRBD1; cdr3_nt: TGCGCCAGCAGCCAAGATAATTATGGGACAGGTATCGAAAAACTGTTTTTT; cdr3_aa: CASSQDNYGTGIEKLFF
v_call: TRBV5-6; clone_size: -; j_call: TRBJ2-7; d_call: TRBD1; cdr3_nt: TGTGCCAGCAGCTACGGGACAGGAGGCTACGAGCAGTACTTC; cdr3_aa: CASSYGTGGYEQYF
v_call: TRBV6-2/TRBV6-3; clone_size: -; j_call: TRBJ2-7; d_call: -; cdr3_nt: TGTGCCAGCAGTGCTATGTGGGACGAGCAGTACTTC; cdr3_aa: CASSAMWDEQYF
v_call: TRBV7-3; clone_size: -; j_call: TRBJ2-1; d_call: TRBD2; cdr3_nt: TGTGCCAGCAGCTTAACCGGGACTAGCGGGAGTCGGGGTAATGAGCAGTTCTTC; cdr3_aa: CASSLTGTSGSRGNEQFF
v_call: TRBV27; clone_size: once; j_call: TRBJ2-7; d_call: TRBD2; cdr3_nt: TGTGCCAGCAGTCCCTCGACTAGCGGGAGTGACGAGCAGTACTTC; cdr3_aa: CASSPSTSGSDEQYF
v_call: TRBV7-9; clone_size: few; j_call: TRBJ1-1; d_call: TRBD1; cdr3_nt: TGTGCCAGCAGCTCCCAGGGGGCTGAAGCTTTCTTT; cdr3_aa: CASSSQGAEAFF
v_call: TRBV20-1; clone_size: few; j_call: TRBJ1-5; d_call: TRBD1; cdr3_nt: TGCAGTGCTACCTGGACAGGGGTTCAGCCCCAGCATTTT; cdr3_aa: CSATWTGVQPQHF
v_call: TRBV24-1; clone_size: -; j_call: TRBJ2-3; d_call: -; cdr3_nt: TGTGCCACCAGTGGTAGGGGACTTGAAGGAGATACGCAGTATTTT; cdr3_aa: CATSGRGLEGDTQYF
v_call: TRBV4-1; clone_size: few; j_call: TRBJ2-3; d_call: TRBD2; cdr3_nt: TGCGCCAGCAGCCGAGAAGCTAGCGGGGGCTCAGATACGCAGTATTTT; cdr3_aa: CASSREASGGSDTQYF
v_call: TRBV4-3; clone_size: -; j_call: TRBJ2-7; d_call: -; cdr3_nt: TGCGCCAGCAGCCAAGTGAAGGGCGGCTACGAGCAGTACTTC; cdr3_aa: CASSQVKGGYEQYF
v_call: TRBV20-1; clone_size: -; j_call: TRBJ1-1; d_call: TRBD1; cdr3_nt: TGCAGTGCTGAACACCGGGACAGGGCCACTGAAGCTTTCTTT; cdr3_aa: CSAEHRDRATEAFF
v_call: TRBV11-2; clone_size: -; j_call: TRBJ2-3; d_call: -; cdr3_nt: TGTGCCAGCAGCACTGAACCCAGGAGGGGCACAGATACGCAGTATTTT; cdr3_aa: CASSTEPRRGTDTQYF
v_call: TRBV29-1; clone_size: -; j_call: TRBJ1-2; d_call: TRBD1; cdr3_nt: TGCAGCGTAGTAGACAGGGGGCTTAGTGGCTACACCTTC; cdr3_aa: CSVVDRGLSGYTF
v_call: TRBV7-9; clone_size: -; j_call: TRBJ2-3; d_call: -; cdr3_nt: TGTGCCAGCAGCTTAGTACTCGCGGGTCTTGGCACAGATACGCAGTATTTT; cdr3_aa: CASSLVLAGLGTDTQYF
v_call: TRBV9; clone_size: many; j_call: TRBJ2-3; d_call: -; cdr3_nt: TGTGCCAGCAGCGTAGTGCCAATAGCGATGTTTGCAGATACGCAGTATTTT; cdr3_aa: CASSVVPIAMFADTQYF
v_call: TRBV10-2; clone_size: -; j_call: TRBJ2-4; d_call: -; cdr3_nt: TGCGCCAGCAGTGAGATTTCCGGAGTTGCCAAAAACATTCAGTACTTC; cdr3_aa: CASSEISGVAKNIQYF
v_call: TRBV4-3; clone_size: few; j_call: TRBJ2-1; d_call: TRBD2; cdr3_nt: TGCGCCAGCAGCCAGGAACTAGCGGGTGCCTACAATGAGCAGTTCTTC; cdr3_aa: CASSQELAGAYNEQFF
v_call: TRBV28; clone_size: few; j_call: TRBJ2-2; d_call: TRBD2; cdr3_nt: TGTGCCAGCAGTTTCTCGCTAGCGGGGGGGACGAACACCGGGGAGCTGTTTTTT; cdr3_aa: CASSFSLAGGTNTGELFF
v_call: TRBV29-1; clone_size: few; j_call: TRBJ2-1; d_call: -; cdr3_nt: TGCAGCGTTGTTAGGAACAATGAGCAGTTCTTC; cdr3_aa: CSVVRNNEQFF
v_call: TRBV12-3/TRBV12-4; clone_size: many; j_call: TRBJ1-1; d_call: -; cdr3_nt: TGTGCCAGCAGTTTAACAGGGAGGACTGAAGCTTTCTTT; cdr3_aa: CASSLTGRTEAFF
v_call: TRBV5-5; clone_size: -; j_call: TRBJ1-1; d_call: -; cdr3_nt: TGTGCCAGCAGCTTGGCCCGGCAGCGCTTCATGAACACTGAAGCTTTCTTT; cdr3_aa: CASSLARQRFMNTEAFF
v_call: TRBV6-1; clone_size: few; j_call: TRBJ2-3; d_call: -; cdr3_nt: TGTGCCCATTCAAGTAGCGGACCCACAGATACGCAGTATTTT; cdr3_aa: CAHSSSGPTDTQYF
v_call: TRBV2; clone_size: -; j_call: TRBJ2-7; d_call: TRBD1; cdr3_nt: TGTGCCAGCAGTGAGACAGGGGCTTCCTACGAGCAGTACTTC; cdr3_aa: CASSETGASYEQYF
v_call: TRBV15; clone_size: -; j_call: TRBJ2-1; d_call: TRBD2; cdr3_nt: TGTGCCACCAGAAAGACTAGCGACAATGAGCAGTTCTTC; cdr3_aa: CATRKTSDNEQFF
v_call: TRBV6-2/TRBV6-3; clone_size: -; j_call: TRBJ1-6; d_call: -; cdr3_nt: TGTGCCAGCAGTTGGTATGAGGGTTCACCCCTCCACTTT; cdr3_aa: CASSWYEGSPLHF
v_call: TRBV4-3; clone_size: few; j_call: TRBJ2-3; d_call: TRBD1; cdr3_nt: TGCGCCAGCAGCCAGGACGGCAGGGGGACCAGCACAGATACGCAGTATTTT; cdr3_aa: CASSQDGRGTSTDTQYF
v_call: TRBV10-2; clone_size: -; j_call: TRBJ1-6; d_call: -; cdr3_nt: TGCGCCAGCAGTGAGGGGGTGGGTTCACCCCTCCACTTT; cdr3_aa: CASSEGVGSPLHF
v_call: TRBV11-1; clone_size: -; j_call: TRBJ2-1; d_call: -; cdr3_nt: TGTGCCAGCAGCTGGACATCCTACAATGAGCAGTTCTTC; cdr3_aa: CASSWTSYNEQFF
v_call: TRBV12-3/TRBV12-4; clone_size: few; j_call: TRBJ2-5; d_call: -; cdr3_nt: TGTGCCAGCAGTTTCGAGGGGAAAGGGGAGACCCAGTACTTC; cdr3_aa: CASSFEGKGETQYF
v_call: TRBV7-9; clone_size: -; j_call: TRBJ2-7; d_call: -; cdr3_nt: TGTGCCAGCAGCTTAGGAGAGGGGCTCTACGAGCAGTACTTC; cdr3_aa: CASSLGEGLYEQYF
v_call: TRBV5-1; clone_size: few; j_call: TRBJ2-7; d_call: TRBD2; cdr3_nt: TGCGCCAGCAGCCTCGTAGGACTAGCGGGAATCAACGAGCAGTACTTC; cdr3_aa: CASSLVGLAGINEQYF
v_call: TRBV11-2; clone_size: few; j_call: TRBJ1-1; d_call: -; cdr3_nt: TGTGCCAGCAGTCTATACAGCAAAATGAACACTGAAGCTTTCTTT; cdr3_aa: CASSLYSKMNTEAFF
v_call: TRBV10-3; clone_size: -; j_call: TRBJ1-1; d_call: -; cdr3_nt: TGTGCCATCAGTGAGATAGGGGAACACACTGAAGCTTTCTTT; cdr3_aa: CAISEIGEHTEAFF
v_call: TRBV20-1; clone_size: few; j_call: TRBJ1-2; d_call: -; cdr3_nt: TGCAGTGCAACCGACAGCTACCGTGGGGGCTACACCTTC; cdr3_aa: CSATDSYRGGYTF
v_call: TRBV6-1; clone_size: -; j_call: TRBJ2-7; d_call: TRBD1; cdr3_nt: TGTGCCAGCAGTGAACTTGTAGGACAGGGAGGCGACGAGCAGTACTTC; cdr3_aa: CASSELVGQGGDEQYF
v_call: TRBV6-2/TRBV6-3; clone_size: few; j_call: TRBJ1-1; d_call: -; cdr3_nt: TGTGCCAGCAGCCTGGGAACGTTGGCTGAAGCTTTCTTT; cdr3_aa: CASSLGTLAEAFF
v_call: TRBV7-6; clone_size: many; j_call: TRBJ2-7; d_call: -; cdr3_nt: TGTGCCAGCAGCTTAGGGTTGGGCTACGAGCAGTACTTC; cdr3_aa: CASSLGLGYEQYF
v_call: TRBV5-1; clone_size: -; j_call: TRBJ2-2; d_call: TRBD1; cdr3_nt: TGCGCCAGCAGCCTGAATCAAGACAGGGTATACACCGGGGAGCTGTTTTTT; cdr3_aa: CASSLNQDRVYTGELFF
v_call: TRBV15; clone_size: few; j_call: TRBJ1-5; d_call: -; cdr3_nt: TGTGCCACCAGCAGTAATTTGCGAGGTCAGCCCCAGCATTTT; cdr3_aa: CATSSNLRGQPQHF
v_call: TRBV28; clone_size: few; j_call: TRBJ2-7; d_call: TRBD1; cdr3_nt: TGTGCCAGCAGTCCGCCGGGACAGGGCTGGCACGAGCAGTACTTC; cdr3_aa: CASSPPGQGWHEQYF
v_call: TRBV4-1; clone_size: few; j_call: TRBJ1-2; d_call: -; cdr3_nt: TGCGCCAGCAGCCAAGTAGACGACAGTGGTAACTATGGCTACACCTTC; cdr3_aa: CASSQVDDSGNYGYTF
v_call: TRBV24-1; clone_size: -; j_call: TRBJ1-5; d_call: -; cdr3_nt: TGTGCCACCAGTGAGGGAGGGGCGGGTAATCAGCCCCAGCATTTT; cdr3_aa: CATSEGGAGNQPQHF